One T cell receptor (beta chain) is described in this entry. PCR employed 60 Vbeta and 13 Jbeta primers. Here immunoSEQ multiplex PCR was the method, and the copy in TCRdb shows in-frame clones only, minus some. The specimen's table records under 150,000 clones. J gave up 7 bases and V 5 bases, and 3 bases lay outside the gene matches. Per germline, CDR1 SGHTA and CDR2 FQGTGA. The CDR3 has 12 amino acids. This specimen belongs to a study of cytomegalovirus exposure and HLA in healthy donors. This sequence joins TRBV7-3 and TRBJ1-2, with 8 bases that match TRBD1. The sample was PBMCs. The TCR comes from a man between 35 and 55 years old in good health and CMV-seronegative. The CDR3 nucleotides are TGTGCCAGCAGCATGGACAGGGTTGGCTACACCTTC. Translated: CASSMDRVGYTF. Based on the CDR3 plus reference TRBV7-3 and TRBJ1-2, the full variable domain is GAGVSQTPSNKVTEKGKYVELRCDPISGHTALYWYRQSLGQGPEFLIYFQGTGAADDSGLPNDRFFAVRPEGSVSTLKIQRTERGDSAVYLCASSMDRVGYTFGSGTRLTVV.